The 8 T cell receptor beta chains listed next were all sequenced from one sample in a study of cytomegalovirus exposure and HLA in healthy donors. The PCR ran on 60 Vbeta and 13 Jbeta primers. Produced via immunoSEQ multiplex PCR; TCRdb's table is partial and in-frame only. This sample has 30,000 to 45,000 clones, with 65% to 90% found just once. The sequencing input was PBMCs. These receptors were taken from a woman younger than 30 in good health and CMV-seronegative.

The chain has TRBV29-1 and TRBJ2-5; D is unclear. Germline CDR1 and CDR2: SQVTM and ANQGSEA. Trimming removed 4 bases at V and 3 bases at J, with 9 bases between. CDR3 length equals 12 residues. This CDR3 is CSVVRGEETQYF. The CDR3 DNA is TGCAGCGTTGTGAGAGGCGAAGAGACCCAGTACTTC.

The V and J genes are TRBV10-3 and TRBJ1-5; no reliable D call. Germline loops: CDR1 ENHRY, CDR2 SYGVKD. The CDR3 is 16 residues long. Trimming shortened V by 0 bases and J by 2 bases, and 11 bases separated the two germline ends. The CDR3 nucleotides read TGTGCCATCAGTGAGTCAGCGGGGTTTGGCAATCAGCCCCAGCATTTT. Protein: CAISESAGFGNQPQHF.

V is TRBV29-1 and J is TRBJ1-4; D not resolved. Germline assignment: CDR1 SQVTM and CDR2 ANQGSEA. The CDR3 runs to 13 residues. V gave up 7 bases and J gave up 8 bases, with 17 bases separating them. The CDR3 reads CSGRRAAGEKLFF. The DNA for the CDR3 is TGCAGCGGGCGGCGAGCAGCGGGAGAAAAACTGTTTTTT.

V gene TRBV4-1 combines with J gene TRBJ2-1, with 9 positions matching TRBD1. V lost 6 bases, J lost 1 base, and 10 bases stayed unmatched. The CDR3 length is 17 residues. CDR1 MGHRA and CDR2 YSYEKL come from the germline V gene. Here the CDR3 DNA reads TGCGCCAGCAGAGTCTCTCCGGGACAGGGTTCCTACAATGAGCAGTTCTTC. This gives the protein CASRVSPGQGSYNEQFF.

V and J are TRBV6-1 and TRBJ2-7; D is possibly TRBD1 (6 bases). The germline V gene encodes CDR1 MNHNS and CDR2 SASEGT. This CDR3 spans 16 amino acids. V was trimmed by 3 bases and J by 1 base, leaving 16 bases between them. The CDR3 loop is CASSDLGTTKSYEQYF. The CDR3 DNA follows: TGTGCCAGCAGTGATTTAGGGACAACTAAGTCCTACGAGCAGTACTTC.

This clone has only one observation. The rearrangement uses TRBV4-2 and TRBJ2-1; TRBD2 aligns across 10 bases. This CDR3 spans 15 amino acids. Trimming cost V 0 bases and J 7 bases; bases outside gene matches: 3. From germline, CDR1 is LGHNA and CDR2 YNFKEQ. In nucleotides, the CDR3 is TGTGCCAGCAGCCAAGAGGGGACTAGCGTAAATGAGCAGTTCTTC. The encoded protein is CASSQEGTSVNEQFF.

The V and J genes are TRBV2 and TRBJ1-3; perhaps TRBD1 as D (5 bases). With 6 bases removed from V and 13 bases from J, the gap between germline ends came to 16 bases. The CDR3 consists of 12 residues. CDR1 SNHLY and CDR2 FYNNEI come from the germline V gene. The CDR3: CASRPTSGTIYF. DNA for the CDR3: TGTGCCAGCAGACCTACAAGCGGGACGATATATTTT. The full variable domain, rest sourced from reference TRBV2 and TRBJ1-3, is EPEVTQTPSHQVTQMGQEVILRCVPISNHLYFYWYRQILGQKVEFLVSFYNNEISEKSEIFDDQFSVERPDGSNFTLKIRSTKLEDSAMYFCASRPTSGTIYFGEGSWLTVV.

The chain combines TRBV7-8 with TRBJ2-5, with 9 positions matching TRBD2. Germline V CDR1 and CDR2: SGHVS, FQNEAQ. The CDR3 covers 18 residues. V shed 1 base and J 5 bases; nucleotides not matched to a gene: 14. For the CDR3, the DNA is TGTGCCAGCAGCTTAGTGTACTTGACTAGCGGAAAAGGGGAGACCCAGTACTTC. Amino acids: CASSLVYLTSGKGETQYF.